Below are 10 T cell receptor beta chains sequenced from a single sample in a study of OX40 agonist ivuxolimab in advanced cancers. The repertoire was sequenced with immunoSEQ multiplex PCR; TCRdb's copy has only in-frame clones and lacks some. The sample has fewer than 90,000 clones; approximately 91% are singletons. The sequencing used CD4+ or CD8+ T cells sorted from blood, collected in a trial of the OX40 agonist ivuxolimab. The receptors derive from an adult with an advanced solid tumor such as melanoma, head and neck, liver or kidney cancer.

This chain joins TRBV19 and TRBJ2-2; 10 bases align to TRBD1. Trimming cost V 6 bases and J 1 base; bases outside gene matches: 2. The CDR3 extends over 15 amino acids. CDR1 LNHDA and CDR2 SQIVND come from the germline V gene (reference sequence). Written as DNA, the CDR3 is TGTGCCAGTAGCTGGACAGGGGGGAACACCGGGGAGCTGTTTTTT. It translates to CASSWTGGNTGELFF.

The chain couples TRBV5-6 to TRBJ1-3; D uncertain. This CDR3 region has 13 residues. The germline V and J ends were trimmed by 0 bases and 4 bases, with 5 bases remaining between them. The germline V gene encodes CDR1 SGHDT and CDR2 YYEEEE. CDR3 amino acids: CASSLGQGNTIYF. The CDR3 DNA reads TGTGCCAGCAGCTTGGGGCAGGGAAACACCATATATTTT.

This chain joins TRBV5-8 and TRBJ2-7, with TRBD1 identical over 9 bases. V trimming: 4 bases; J trimming: 4 bases; junction bases outside the gene matches: 9. The CDR3 has 15 residues. CDR1 SGHTS and CDR2 YDEGEE come from the germline V gene. The CDR3 loop reads CASSRNRDRVYEQYF. CDR3 in DNA: TGTGCCAGCAGCCGAAACCGGGACAGGGTTTACGAGCAGTACTTC.

This clone was seen only once. This chain connects TRBV12-5 to TRBJ2-2; possibly TRBD2 for D (7 bases). Trimming pared 5 bases from V and 5 bases from J, leaving 21 bases between. The CDR3 is 17 residues long. CDR1 and CDR2 (germline): LGHNT, FRNRAP. Here the CDR3 DNA reads TGTGCTAGTGGTAGCCCAGGGGCTAACGGGGGGACCGGGGAGCTGTTTTTT. Residues: CASGSPGANGGTGELFF.

The V gene is TRBV6-1, the J gene TRBJ2-3, with TRBD1 identical over 8 bases. V gave up 3 bases and J gave up 6 bases; unmatched junction bases: 8. CDR1 and CDR2 from the germline V gene are MNHNS and SASEGT. The CDR3 has 15 amino acids. The CDR3 nucleotides read TGTGCCAGCAGTGACGGACAGGGTTTCCGGGATACGCAGTATTTT. Translated: CASSDGQGFRDTQYF.

The chain carries TRBV13 and TRBJ1-1, with 11 bases lining up with TRBD1. The V gene's germline CDR1 is PRHDT and CDR2 FYEKMQ (reference sequence). V dropped 6 bases and J dropped 6; count of bases not matched to a gene: 6. This CDR3 has 14 residues. This chain's CDR3 is CASSWTGGAAEAFF. CDR3 bases: TGTGCCAGCAGTTGGACAGGGGGCGCCGCTGAAGCTTTCTTT.

The chain recombines TRBV4-2 with TRBJ2-5, with TRBD2 matching 10 bases. Per germline, CDR1 LGHNA and CDR2 YNFKEQ. The V gene end was trimmed by 4 bases and the J gene end by 10 bases; junction bases not matched to a gene: 12. The CDR3 is made up of 15 amino acids. CDR3 bases: TGTGCCAGCAGCCGAACTAGCGGGGACTTTGGTGTCCAGTACTTC. Translating gives CASSRTSGDFGVQYF.

The chain recombines TRBV4-2 with TRBJ1-1; D ambiguous. Germline values: CDR1 LGHNA, CDR2 YNFKEQ. Trimming stripped 0 bases from V and 2 bases from J, with 22 bases between. The CDR3 has 19 amino acids. The chain's CDR3 is CASSQDSAAQPSLNTEAFF. CDR3 DNA sequence: TGTGCCAGCAGCCAAGATTCAGCCGCGCAGCCTTCCCTAAACACTGAAGCTTTCTTT.

The chain recombines TRBV2 with TRBJ2-7, with 8 bases fitting TRBD1. Germline lookup yields CDR1 SNHLY and CDR2 FYNNEI. The CDR3 is 14 residues long. V gave up 6 bases and J gave up 1 base; unmatched junction bases: 5. CDR3 residues: CASSYGQGSYEQYF. The CDR3 DNA reads as TGTGCCAGCAGCTACGGACAGGGATCCTACGAGCAGTACTTC.

The rearrangement uses TRBV5-4 and TRBJ1-2; possibly TRBD1 for D (5 bases). Germline assignment: CDR1 SGHNT and CDR2 YYREEE (reference sequence). V was pared by 4 bases and J by 4 bases, with 17 bases between. CDR3 length equals 15 residues. The CDR3 sequence is CASSLGTLTFYGYTF. The CDR3, as DNA: TGTGCCAGCAGCCTCGGGACTCTTACCTTCTATGGCTACACCTTC.